These 21 T cell receptor beta chains originate from one sample sequenced in a study of T cell changes during pregnancy in multiple sclerosis. The protocol was immunoSEQ multiplex PCR, while the TCRdb copy is restricted to in-frame clones and leaves out a portion. In the table there are roughly 97,000 clones, 90% of which are singletons. Sequencing was performed on peripheral blood, taken in the second trimester of pregnancy. The source is a female donor in good health, enrolled as a control in a pregnancy study.

The V and J genes are TRBV6-4 and TRBJ1-6; weak D call: TRBD1 (5 bases). The CDR3 contains 15 residues. Germline CDR1 and CDR2: MRHNA and SNTAGT. V lost 8 bases, J lost 4 bases, and 15 bases lay in between. The CDR3 protein is CASSRGGEYNSPLHF. In DNA form, the CDR3 reads TGTGCCAGCTCTAGAGGAGGGGAATATAATTCACCCCTCCACTTT.

This clone is a singleton in its sample. The chain combines TRBV4-3 with TRBJ1-3, with TRBD1 as a possible D gene (5 bases). The CDR3 runs to 18 residues. Deletions cut 0 bases from V and 0 bases from J, with 15 bases between. Germline values: CDR1 LGHNA, CDR2 YSLEER. CDR3 in DNA: TGCGCCAGCAGCCAAGAGAGCGGCGGGGCCAGCTCTGGAAACACCATATATTTT. Amino acid sequence: CASSQESGGASSGNTIYF.

The CDR3 DNA follows: TGCGCCAGCAGCCAAGATACCCATTATCTAGCGGGAGCAGATACGCAGTATTTT. It specifies CASSQDTHYLAGADTQYF. This chain links TRBV4-3 with TRBJ2-3; the match to TRBD2 covers 10 bases. This CDR3 comprises 18 residues. The V segment lost 0 bases and the J segment 4 bases; nucleotides outside the gene matches: 10. Per the germline V gene, CDR1 is LGHNA and CDR2 is YSLEER.

CDR3 bases: TGTGCCAGCAGCAATAACACAGCTACCCTTCAGCCCCAGCATTTT. This translates into CASSNNTATLQPQHF. The gene calls are TRBV21-1 and TRBJ1-5; TRBD1 was called by the table and not checked on the DNA. TRBV21-1 is deemed a pseudogene. CDR3 size: 15 residues.

This chain connects TRBV27 to TRBJ2-5; TRBD2 matches 8 bases. The germline V gene has CDR1 MNHEY and CDR2 SMNVEV (reference sequence). The CDR3 covers 15 residues. Trimming cost V 8 bases and J 5 bases; bases outside gene matches: 13. CDR3 residues: CASSTRGGSGETQYF. The CDR3 DNA reads TGTGCCAGCTCTACCCGGGGGGGATCAGGGGAGACCCAGTACTTC.

The chain joins TRBV7-2 to TRBJ2-1; 9 bases align to TRBD2. Looked up from germline, CDR1 is SGHTA and CDR2 is FQGNSA. V dropped 7 bases and J dropped 0; count of bases not matched to a gene: 7. The CDR3 is made up of 16 amino acids. Here the CDR3 reads CASTPHSGSSYNEQFF. The DNA for the CDR3 is TGTGCCAGCACCCCCCATAGCGGGAGCTCCTACAATGAGCAGTTCTTC.

The rearrangement links TRBV9 to TRBJ2-2; D might be TRBD2 (5 bases). Trimming took 0 bases from V and 5 from J, leaving 8 bases between them. This CDR3 has 14 amino acids. Germline CDR1 reads SGDLS; CDR2 reads YYNGEE. This CDR3 reads CASSVDEGTGELFF. CDR3 coding DNA: TGTGCCAGCAGCGTAGACGAGGGAACCGGGGAGCTGTTTTTT. Full variable domain (missing parts from reference TRBV9 and TRBJ2-2): DSGVTQTPKHLITATGQRVTLRCSPRSGDLSVYWYQQSLDQGLQFLIQYYNGEERAKGNILERFSAQQFPDLHSELNLSSLELGDSALYFCASSVDEGTGELFFGEGSRLTVL.

The chain links TRBV27 to TRBJ1-1; D gene unclear. Trimming cost V 4 bases and J 1 base, with 10 bases left between them. The germline gives CDR1 MNHEY, CDR2 SMNVEV (reference sequence). The CDR3 is 14 residues long. The CDR3 nucleotides read TGTGCCAGCAGTTATCGGTTCTCGAACACTGAAGCTTTCTTT. Protein: CASSYRFSNTEAFF.

CDR3 DNA: TGTGCCAGTAGGTGGGGACAGGGAAGCAATCAGCCCCAGCATTTT. It specifies CASRWGQGSNQPQHF. The rearrangement uses TRBV19 and TRBJ1-5, with TRBD1 matching over 9 bases. The ends lost 6 bases at V and 1 base at J; junction bases unmatched: 4. CDR3 length: 15 amino acids. Germline-derived CDR1 and CDR2 are LNHDA and SQIVND (reference sequence).

To note about this clone: The junction departs from the called germline gene at one end, perhaps through a read error. The chain combines TRBV6-1 with TRBJ2-7; the D is unclear. This CDR3 region has 14 residues. CDR1 MNHNS and CDR2 SASEGT come from the germline V gene. The CDR3 loop reads CASSVNSLTYGQYF. Written as DNA, the CDR3 is TGTGCCAGCAGTGTTAACAGCCTTACCTACGGGCAGTACTTC.

In its sample, this clone was seen once. The CDR3: CASSESRAGDGMSGNTIYF. Here the CDR3 DNA reads TGTGCCAGCAGTGAAAGTAGGGCGGGCGATGGCATGTCTGGAAACACCATATATTTT. V gene TRBV6-1 combines with J gene TRBJ1-3; D is unclear. CDR3 length: 19 amino acids. Germline V CDR1 and CDR2: MNHNS, SASEGT. V lost 2 bases to trimming and J lost 1 base, with 21 bases between them.

The chain is built from TRBV2 and TRBJ1-2; 7 bases agree with TRBD1. The CDR3 loop spans 16 amino acids. Germline V CDR1 and CDR2: SNHLY, FYNNEI. V lost 3 bases, J lost 8 bases, and 15 bases stayed unmatched. In DNA, the CDR3 is TGTGCCAGCAGTGAGCGGGACAGCGCCGCGTTTGAGGGCTACACCTTC. Residues: CASSERDSAAFEGYTF.

In this sample, this clone turned up once. The gene calls are TRBV7-9 and TRBJ2-7, with TRBD2 as a possible D gene (6 bases). Trimming took 5 bases from V and 3 from J, leaving 11 bases between them. The CDR3 runs 13 residues. CDR1 is SEHNR and CDR2 is FQNEAQ in the germline V gene (reference sequence). The DNA for the CDR3 is TGTGCCAGCAGCCGAGGCGGGATCTACGAGCAGTACTTC. Protein product: CASSRGGIYEQYF.

The chain has TRBV4-2 and TRBJ1-1; no definite D call. CDR1 is LGHNA and CDR2 is YNFKEQ in the germline V gene. V was pared by 1 base and J by 11 bases, with 17 bases between. The CDR3 extends over 14 amino acids. In DNA, the CDR3 is TGTGCCAGCAGCCAAGCAGCGGGCCCCGTGAATGCTTTCTTT. Translating it yields CASSQAAGPVNAFF.

CDR3 protein: CASSSLRDYAYEQYF. CDR3 coding DNA: TGTGCCAGCAGCTCGCTCAGGGACTACGCCTACGAGCAGTACTTC. The chain uses TRBV7-9 and TRBJ2-7; the match to TRBD2 covers 7 bases. In germline, CDR1 is SEHNR, CDR2 FQNEAQ (reference sequence). The CDR3 contains 15 residues. J gave up 2 bases and V 4 bases, and 8 bases lay outside the gene matches.

The rearrangement uses TRBV6-1 and TRBJ1-1; D call uncertain. V lost 2 bases and J 0 bases, leaving 10 bases between the germline ends. The CDR3 loop spans 15 amino acids. Germline assignment: CDR1 MNHNS and CDR2 SASEGT. The CDR3, as DNA: TGTGCCAGCAGTGAATACGGAGGGATGAACACTGAAGCTTTCTTT. Translating gives CASSEYGGMNTEAFF.

V usage is TRBV7-2 and J usage is TRBJ2-1; D ambiguous. Germline-derived CDR1 and CDR2 are SGHTA and FQGNSA. Between the trimmed V and J ends, which lost 3 bases and 3 bases, there was a span of 9 bases. The CDR3 runs to 14 residues. DNA for the CDR3: TGTGCCAGCAGCTTCGGAGTAGGCTACAATGAGCAGTTCTTC. Translating gives CASSFGVGYNEQFF.

The chain is built from TRBV4-2 and TRBJ2-2; D uncertain. The germline V gene encodes CDR1 LGHNA and CDR2 YNFKEQ. Trimming left V 1 base short and J 2 bases short, with 11 bases between. The CDR3 covers 16 residues. The DNA of the CDR3 is TGTGCCAGCAGCCAAGGGCATACAGATAACACCGGGGAGCTGTTTTTT. This encodes CASSQGHTDNTGELFF.

The rearrangement links TRBV5-1 to TRBJ2-3; 12 bases line up with TRBD2. Germline loops: CDR1 SGHRS, CDR2 YFSETQ. J was trimmed by 2 bases and V by 4 bases; bases with no gene match: 14. This CDR3 comprises 19 residues. CDR3 in amino acids: CASSRDGTSGPSYTDTQYF. CDR3 DNA: TGCGCCAGCAGCCGGGACGGGACTAGCGGGCCCTCATACACAGATACGCAGTATTTT.

This chain connects TRBV5-1 to TRBJ1-3; 11 nucleotides match TRBD1. With V trimmed by 0 bases and J by 2 bases, 4 bases remained unmatched. The CDR3 is made up of 17 amino acids. Germline assignment: CDR1 SGHRS and CDR2 YFSETQ. The CDR3 DNA reads TGCGCCAGCAGCTTGGCCAGGACAGGGGGCGCTGGAAACACCATATATTTT. Amino acid sequence: CASSLARTGGAGNTIYF.

This chain links TRBV7-2 with TRBJ1-5; 8 bases align to TRBD1. CDR1 is SGHTA and CDR2 is FQGNSA in the germline V gene. The CDR3 extends over 14 amino acids. The V gene end was trimmed by 1 base and the J gene end by 6 bases; junction bases not matched to a gene: 2. The CDR3 bases are TGTGCCAGCAGCTTAGACAGGGGGGCTCAGCCCCAGCATTTT. Amino acid sequence: CASSLDRGAQPQHF.